Reported below is one T cell receptor (beta chain). Its target is not known. Reanalyzing the 5' RACE reads, TCRdb keeps one entry per CDR3 protein, without DNA. This sample's table reports hundreds of thousands of distinct CDR3 sequences. This record belongs to a study of T cells expressing NK-cell markers. Study-wide findings and caveats: Over 5 donors carried dominant NKG2C+ clonotypes that made up roughly 1.0-8% of their CD8+ T cells.

This CDR3 is built from 14 residues. Germline CDR1 and CDR2: SGHTS and YDEGEE. Sequencing was done on a sample of blood T cells: a sorted CD56 or NKG2C T cell subset, CD4+ or CD8+ T cells, or bulk PBMC T cells (not recorded which). This TCR was recovered from a woman between 18 and 69 years old in good health. V is TRBV5-8 and J is TRBJ2-7; TCRdb's D call, TRBD1, is unchecked because there is no DNA. CDR3 sequence reads: CASSLTGVTYEQYF. Full variable domain (remainder filled in from reference TRBV5-8 and TRBJ2-7): EAGVTQSPTHLIKTRGQQATLRCSPISGHTSVYWYQQALGLGLQFLLWYDEGEERNRGNFPPRFSGRQFPNYSSELNVNALELEDSALYLCASSLTGVTYEQYFGPGTRLTVT.